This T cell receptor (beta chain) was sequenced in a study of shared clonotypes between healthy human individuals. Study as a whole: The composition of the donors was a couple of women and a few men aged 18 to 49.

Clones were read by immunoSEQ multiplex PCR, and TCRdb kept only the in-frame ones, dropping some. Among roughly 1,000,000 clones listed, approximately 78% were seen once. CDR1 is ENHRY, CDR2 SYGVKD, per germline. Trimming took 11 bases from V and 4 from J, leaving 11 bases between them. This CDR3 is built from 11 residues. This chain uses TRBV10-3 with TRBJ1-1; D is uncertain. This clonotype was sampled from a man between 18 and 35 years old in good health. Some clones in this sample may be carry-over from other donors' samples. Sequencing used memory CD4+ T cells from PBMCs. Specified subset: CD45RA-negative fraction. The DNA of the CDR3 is TGTGCCTCCAGAACAGCCACTGAAGCTTTCTTT. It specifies CASRTATEAFF.